The following is a T cell receptor (beta chain) sequence with its context. Its antigen is still unknown. The V gene end was trimmed by 3 bases and the J gene end by 11 bases; junction bases not matched to a gene: 6. The length of the CDR3 is 12 residues. CDR1 is MDHEN and CDR2 is SYDVKM in the germline V gene. The data were produced by immunoSEQ multiplex PCR, yet TCRdb's version contains in-frame clones alone and is incomplete. The table has approximately 170,000 clones, about 85% seen once; the top ten hold 15% to 20%. This specimen belongs to a study of cytomegalovirus exposure and HLA in healthy donors. Findings and caveats of the study: The study designated some 180 TCR beta chains cytomegalovirus-associated.

The sequence derives from a man in his late teens or twenties in good health and CMV-seropositive. The chain combines TRBV28 with TRBJ1-1; the match to TRBD1 covers 7 bases. The source material was PBMCs. The CDR3 DNA sequence: TGTGCCAGCAGTTTCTCCGACAGGGCCGCTTTCTTT. Its translation is CASSFSDRAAFF.